The 7 T cell receptor beta chains listed next were all sequenced from one sample in a study of early T cells in non-severe SARS-CoV-2 infection. TCRdb ran MiXCR on the 5' RACE reads and lists one entry per CDR3 protein. The sample holds 87,000 or so distinct CDR3 sequences, 9% to 15% seen once. The material sequenced was whole blood. These receptors were taken from an adult who was a healthcare worker with PCR-confirmed SARS-CoV-2 infection or an uninfected control (not recorded which).

This chain uses TRBV9 with TRBJ2-6, with 11 bases identical to TRBD2. CDR1 and CDR2 from the germline V gene are SGDLS and YYNGEE. The trim removed 4 bases at V and 1 base at J, leaving 13 bases unmatched. The CDR3 contains 20 residues. The CDR3 spells CASSLDLTSGRRSGANVLTF. For the CDR3, the DNA is TGTGCCAGCAGCCTCGATCTCACTAGCGGGAGACGTTCTGGGGCCAACGTCCTGACTTTC.

There are a few counts of this clonotype. The genes are TRBV20-1 and TRBJ2-5; 10 bases fit TRBD2. CDR1 DFQATT and CDR2 SNEGSKA come from the germline V gene (reference sequence). V was clipped by 3 bases and J by 6 bases; unmatched bases: 7. The CDR3 spans 14 residues. The DNA for the CDR3 is TGCAGTGCTAGGGATTCTAGCGGGAGAAAGACCCAGTACTTC. Its protein is CSARDSSGRKTQYF.

This clonotype has just a few counts. The gene calls are TRBV14 and TRBJ2-3; possible D gene TRBD1, 5 bases. This CDR3 is 14 amino acids long. Germline values: CDR1 SGHDN, CDR2 FVKESK. Trimming stripped 0 bases from V and 6 bases from J, with 10 bases between. CDR3 DNA sequence: TGTGCCAGCAGCCAAGATTTAGGGGCGGATACGCAGTATTTT. It encodes CASSQDLGADTQYF.

The chain is built from TRBV11-2 and TRBJ2-7, with TRBD2 matching over 11 bases. V gave up 3 bases and J gave up 12 bases; unmatched junction bases: 7. Per germline, CDR1 SGHAT and CDR2 FQNNGV. CDR3 size: 13 residues. This chain's CDR3 is CASSFLTSGILYF. CDR3 in DNA: TGTGCCAGCAGCTTTTTGACTAGCGGGATTCTGTACTTC.

This clonotype was counted a few times. V is TRBV5-4 and J is TRBJ2-1; 9 positions match TRBD2. The CDR3 spans 17 residues. Trimming took 2 bases from V and 4 from J; bases not matched to a gene: 10. From germline, CDR1 is SGHNT and CDR2 YYREEE (reference sequence). CDR3 in amino acids: CASSLAKAGGQYNEQFF. The CDR3, as DNA: TGTGCCAGCAGCTTAGCGAAAGCGGGAGGACAATACAATGAGCAGTTCTTC.

J is TRBJ2-2 and V is TRBV7-8, with TRBD1 matching over 7 bases. Per the germline V gene, CDR1 is SGHVS and CDR2 is FQNEAQ. This CDR3 comprises 16 residues. V shed 1 base, J shed 5 bases, and the junction held 7 bases outside the gene matches. CDR3 in DNA: TGTGCCAGCAGCTTAGTCGACAAACAGGGGACCGGGGAGCTGTTTTTT. This sequence encodes CASSLVDKQGTGELFF.

J is TRBJ1-5 and V is TRBV21-1. TRBV21-1 is described as a pseudogene. This CDR3 contains 15 residues. This chain's CDR3 is CASSKEDFNHQPQHF. CDR3 DNA: TGTGCCAGCAGCAAAGAGGACTTTAATCATCAGCCCCAGCATTTT.